Listed below are T cell receptor beta chains from one sample, sequenced in a study of early T cells in non-severe SARS-CoV-2 infection. TCRdb re-called the 5' RACE reads with MiXCR, one entry per CDR3 protein. The table records more than 80,000 distinct CDR3 sequences, roughly 13% of them present only once. Material for sequencing was whole blood. The receptors here all came from an adult who was a healthcare worker with PCR-confirmed SARS-CoV-2 infection or an uninfected control (not recorded which). The CDR3 runs from the conserved cysteine through the conserved F or W. Each record gives: clone size, V gene, D gene, J gene, CDR3 DNA, CDR3 protein. The D gene is left open where the match is weak. Size is omitted from some rows. Given values are once, few, many or a class for expanded clones.

many	TRBV7-9	.	TRBJ2-7	TGTGCCAGCAGCTTTGTGGGGGGACACGAGCAGTACTTC	CASSFVGGHEQYF
few	TRBV6-6	.	TRBJ2-1	TGTGCCAGCAGTTACGGACAACAACGTGATGAGCAGTTCTTC	CASSYGQQRDEQFF
.	TRBV9	TRBD2	TRBJ2-1	TGTGCCAGCAGCTTAACCGGGACTAGCGGGGGGGCCGGTGAGCAGTTCTTC	CASSLTGTSGGAGEQFF
.	TRBV6-1	.	TRBJ1-2	TGTGCCAGCAGTGATTCGAAGGGGGGTATCTATGGCTACACCTTC	CASSDSKGGIYGYTF
.	TRBV7-2	.	TRBJ1-1	TGTGCCAGCAGCTTAGTTCGGGGGAGGACTGAAGCTTTCTTT	CASSLVRGRTEAFF
.	TRBV11-1	TRBD1	TRBJ2-1	TGTGCCAGCAGCCCGGCACAGGGGTTTGGCAATGAGCAGTTCTTC	CASSPAQGFGNEQFF
.	TRBV11-3	.	TRBJ2-1	TGTGCCAGCAGCTTGGTGGCGAATGAGCAGTTCTTC	CASSLVANEQFF
few	TRBV19	.	TRBJ2-7	TGTGCCAGTAGAAGGGTTGGTTCCTACGAGCAGTACTTC	CASRRVGSYEQYF
few	TRBV18	TRBD1	TRBJ2-7	TGTGCCAGCTCACCTTCGGGACAGCTCCACTACGAGCAGTACTTC	CASSPSGQLHYEQYF
many	TRBV15	.	TRBJ2-2	TGTGCCACCAGCAGAGGGGCCTCGAACACCGGGGAGCTGTTTTTT	CATSRGASNTGELFF
.	TRBV13	.	TRBJ1-1	TGTGCCAGCAGCCCTCGGTCCACAACCCCTGAAGCTTTCTTT	CASSPRSTTPEAFF
few	TRBV6-1	.	TRBJ1-2	TGTGCCAGCATGAGGAGGGGAGGTGGATTCGGCTACACCTTC	CASMRRGGGFGYTF
few	TRBV4-3	.	TRBJ2-1	TGCGCCAGCAGCCATAGCGGTGGGAGTTACAATGAGCAGTTCTTC	CASSHSGGSYNEQFF
many	TRBV18	TRBD1	TRBJ1-1	TGTGCCAGCTCACCTGGACAGGGCGGGAACACTGAAGCTTTCTTT	CASSPGQGGNTEAFF
few	TRBV11-2	.	TRBJ2-1	TGTGCCAGCAGCCCCACCTGGGAGGGGGATGAGCAGTTCTTC	CASSPTWEGDEQFF
.	TRBV10-3	.	TRBJ2-7	TGTGCCATCAGTGAGTCGACAGCCGAGCAGTACTTC	CAISESTAEQYF
many	TRBV6-5	TRBD2	TRBJ2-7	TGTGCCAGCAGTTCAACTAGCGGGTATACTACGGAGCAGTACTTC	CASSSTSGYTTEQYF
few	TRBV6-2/TRBV6-3	TRBD1	TRBJ2-7	TGTGCCAGCAGTGGGCCCGGGACAGGATTCTACGAGCAGTACTTC	CASSGPGTGFYEQYF
many	TRBV3-1	.	TRBJ1-3	TGTGCCACCGGCGACAGGCCCCGCTCTGGAAACACCATATATTTT	CATGDRPRSGNTIYF
.	TRBV24-1	.	TRBJ2-1	TGTGCCACTTGGGTGTATAACAACAATGAGCAGTTCTTC	CATWVYNNNEQFF
many	TRBV20-1	TRBD1	TRBJ1-2	TGCAGTGCTAGGCCGACAGGGAGCAGCTCTGGCTACACCTTC	CSARPTGSSSGYTF
many	TRBV11-2	.	TRBJ2-5	TGTGCCCCCGGTCGGGGGTGGGGAGAGACCCAGTACTTC	CAPGRGWGETQYF
.	TRBV9	TRBD1	TRBJ2-5	TGTGCCAGCAGCATAACAGGGGGCACGTTAGAGACCCAGTACTTC	CASSITGGTLETQYF
.	TRBV5-1	.	TRBJ2-2	TGCGCCAGCAGCTTGACAGCGACGAACACCGGGGAGCTGTTTTTT	CASSLTATNTGELFF
.	TRBV7-2	.	TRBJ1-2	TGTGCCAGCAGCCCCAGGTCCTCTAACTATGGCTACACCTTC	CASSPRSSNYGYTF
many	TRBV9	.	TRBJ1-1	TGTGCCAGCAGCGTAGCTGGCAGTTTGAACACTGAAGCTTTCTTT	CASSVAGSLNTEAFF
few	TRBV19	TRBD1	TRBJ2-5	TGTGCCAGTAGTATTCGGGCAGGGGGCGAGACCCAGTACTTC	CASSIRAGGETQYF
few	TRBV12-3/TRBV12-4	TRBD1	TRBJ1-2	TGTGCCAGCAGTTTTACAGGGGTAAATGGCTACACCTTC	CASSFTGVNGYTF
once	TRBV4-3	.	TRBJ1-2	TGCGCCAGCAGCCAAGCTGGAGCTAGGGCCGCTAACTATGGCTACACCTTC	CASSQAGARAANYGYTF
many	TRBV5-1	TRBD2	TRBJ2-1	TGCGCCAGCAGCCTCAGTCCGGGGGGGCTAGATGAGCAGTTCTTC	CASSLSPGGLDEQFF
few	TRBV5-1	TRBD1	TRBJ1-1	TGCGCCAGCAGCCTGACAGGGAAAGGGAACACTGAAGCTTTCTTT	CASSLTGKGNTEAFF
few	TRBV7-9	.	TRBJ2-3	TGTGCCTGTTGGGCAGAGAATGCAGATACGCAGTATTTT	CACWAENADTQYF
few	TRBV6-1	.	TRBJ2-7	TGTGCCAGCAGTGAAGTTGCCGAAAACTACGAGCAGTACTTC	CASSEVAENYEQYF
many	TRBV11-2	.	TRBJ2-7	TGTGCCAGCAGCTCCCCCGGCAGGGCACCCTTGGGGGAGCAGTACTTC	CASSSPGRAPLGEQYF
few	TRBV7-2	TRBD2	TRBJ2-3	TGTGCCAGCAGCTTAGGACTAGCGGGGGGGAGGGATACGCAGTATTTT	CASSLGLAGGRDTQYF
.	TRBV5-1	.	TRBJ2-1	TGCGCCAGCAGCTTGGAAGGGGTCGGTGAGCAGTTCTTC	CASSLEGVGEQFF
.	TRBV2	.	TRBJ1-2	TGTGCCAGCAGTGCGGGAGGTGACTATGGCTACACCTTC	CASSAGGDYGYTF
few	TRBV6-5	.	TRBJ1-5	TGTGCCAGCAGTTATGGGGACCCCAGCAATCAGCCCCAGCATTTT	CASSYGDPSNQPQHF
few	TRBV2	.	TRBJ2-1	TGTGCCAGCAGTGACCCCGCCTACAATGAGCAGTTCTTC	CASSDPAYNEQFF
.	TRBV5-4	.	TRBJ2-1	TGTGCCACCAGACAGGCTGGGGGTAATGAGCAGTTCTTC	CATRQAGGNEQFF
few	TRBV6-2/TRBV6-3	.	TRBJ2-7	TGTGCCAGCAGTTATTCGAGGGGAAAGGCGTACGAGCAGTACTTC	CASSYSRGKAYEQYF
many	TRBV7-9	TRBD1	TRBJ2-7	TGTGCCAGCAGCTCAACACCCGGGACAGGCCTCCGGGAGCAGTACTTC	CASSSTPGTGLREQYF
few	TRBV20-1	.	TRBJ2-5	TGCAGTGCTAGAGATTTAGCGGCCCAAGAGACCCAGTACTTC	CSARDLAAQETQYF
.	TRBV19	.	TRBJ1-2	TGTGCCAGCTCAGAGAACTATGGCTACACCTTC	CASSENYGYTF
.	TRBV20-1	.	TRBJ1-2	TGCAGTGCTAGCGGTGAGGGGGTTGGTGGCTACACCTTC	CSASGEGVGGYTF
few	TRBV14	.	TRBJ2-4	TGTGCCAGCAGCCCCGACAGCCAGCTAGCCAAAAACATTCAGTACTTC	CASSPDSQLAKNIQYF
many	TRBV7-2	.	TRBJ1-6	TGTGCCAGTGAAATTTCTGGGAATTCACCCCTCCACTTT	CASEISGNSPLHF
few	TRBV7-2	.	TRBJ1-1	TGTGCCAGCAGACCCTTTAGCCCGAACACTGAAGCTTTCTTT	CASRPFSPNTEAFF
many	TRBV29-1	.	TRBJ2-1	TGCAGCGTTGAGGGAATCCCCTCGGGGGGCGGAAGCTCCTACAATGAGCAGTTCTTC	CSVEGIPSGGGSSYNEQFF
.	TRBV6-2/TRBV6-3	.	TRBJ1-1	TGTGCCAGCAGTTACTCGGCGGGAAGGGGCACTGAAGCTTTCTTT	CASSYSAGRGTEAFF
many	TRBV20-1	.	TRBJ1-2	TGCAGTGCTAGGGAGAGATTGGGTGGCTACACCTTC	CSARERLGGYTF
.	TRBV20-1	.	TRBJ2-7	TGCAGTGCTAGACGGCTAGACGAGCAGTACTTC	CSARRLDEQYF
many	TRBV6-6	TRBD1	TRBJ1-3	TGTGCCAGCACACAGGACAGGGGGCCTGGAAACACCATATATTTT	CASTQDRGPGNTIYF
.	TRBV20-1	TRBD2	TRBJ2-1	TGCAGTGCTAGAGTTCTAGCGGTCTACAATGAGCAGTTCTTC	CSARVLAVYNEQFF
many	TRBV20-1	TRBD2	TRBJ2-7	TGCAGTGCTAGGGGGACTAGCTCTGGCTACGAGCAGTACTTC	CSARGTSSGYEQYF
.	TRBV5-1	TRBD1	TRBJ2-7	TGCGCCAGCAGCTTGGACCGGGACAGAATAACGAATTACGAGCAGTACTTC	CASSLDRDRITNYEQYF
few	TRBV6-2/TRBV6-3	.	TRBJ2-7	TGTGCCAGCAGTTACCGTCTAGACCGGGAGCAGTACTTC	CASSYRLDREQYF